The entry below describes one T cell receptor beta chain. Its antigen target is currently unknown. One base away there is no much larger clone; base qualities are not given. The germline V gene yields MNHEY for CDR1 and SVGAGI for CDR2. The CDR3 goes from the cysteine to the phenylalanine over 14 residues. Only CDR3 DNA is held: 42 bases, read in frame from base 1. Cut back by 5 bases and 5 bases, the V and J ends lie 14 bases apart. In the prospective study, participants were about 18 to 95 years old, resided in under 30 geographic areas of the United States, and were enrolled through a virtual design. In the prospective study, cohorts were assigned on the basis of participant-reported clinical history obtained from a screening survey and a study questionnaire. Exposed participants were defined as having been in contact with someone with a PCR-confirmed or clinician-diagnosed COVID-19 case within 2 weeks of study entry. Mobile phlebotomists in the prospective study collected whole blood, serum and a nasopharyngeal or oropharyngeal swab from every participant. Over a roughly 2-month period, participants in the prospective study had the option of providing additional blood draws and questionnaires. Before DNA extraction, blood samples from the prospective study were shipped at room temperature or frozen.

TCRbeta CDR3 regions were amplified from genomic DNA by means of the immunoSEQ Assay, a bias-controlled multiplex PCR. On the authors' methods: The number of nucleated cells in each sample was estimated by amplification of reference gene primers within the assay. Sequence reads were collapsed and filtered to measure the absolute abundance of every unique TCRbeta CDR3 rearrangement. For each sample, productive Simpson clonality was calculated as the square root of Simpson's diversity index across productive rearrangements. Entries here come from immuneACCESS through TCRdb and include only in-frame sequences with V and J called. Some clones fail to appear in such tables; in the studies checked, an unresolved V gene covers under half of the shortfall, and the cause of the remainder is unknown. V, J and clone size are those of that table, while D and trimming were read from the DNA. The sample table holds more than 300,000 clones, of which 90% were seen once. The ten largest clones add up to around 3.9% of the sample.

This record comes from a study of blood T cell repertoires in COVID-19 (dated by TCRdb to about 2020). The study in broad terms: Samples from collaborators originated in the United States, Italy and Spain and spanned both the acute and convalescent phases of COVID-19. The prospective study material was composed of cDNA or gDNA derived from T cells, B-cell-depleted T cells, or PBMCs. Deeply sampled blood TCRbeta repertoires from subjects exposed to, actively infected with, or recovered from COVID-19 were included in the dataset. The repertoires were made available in a free public database intended to serve as a resource for research on the immune response to SARS-CoV-2. Samples came from the ongoing ImmuneRACE study (first 160 participants) plus 1,254 subjects from 6 global collaborators. A de-identified subject ID, COVID-19 status, age in years and sex were almost always included in the sample metadata. Where HLA class I and class II types were available, the types were taken from metadata supplied by the sample provider, not from assay-based typing.

General findings and caveats noted by the study authors: Clinical and demographic metadata were provided uncurated, with the amount varying by source and participant.

Source material: PBMCs or T cells enriched from blood (not recorded which). This TCR came from a woman in her 30s who had been exposed to COVID-19. Recombination connected TRBV6-5 to TRBJ2-3; perhaps TRBD1 is the D gene, with 5 bases matching. The bases read TGTGCCAGCAGTCCCTATCAAGGGGTAGATACGCAGTATTTT. It codes for CASSPYQGVDTQYF.